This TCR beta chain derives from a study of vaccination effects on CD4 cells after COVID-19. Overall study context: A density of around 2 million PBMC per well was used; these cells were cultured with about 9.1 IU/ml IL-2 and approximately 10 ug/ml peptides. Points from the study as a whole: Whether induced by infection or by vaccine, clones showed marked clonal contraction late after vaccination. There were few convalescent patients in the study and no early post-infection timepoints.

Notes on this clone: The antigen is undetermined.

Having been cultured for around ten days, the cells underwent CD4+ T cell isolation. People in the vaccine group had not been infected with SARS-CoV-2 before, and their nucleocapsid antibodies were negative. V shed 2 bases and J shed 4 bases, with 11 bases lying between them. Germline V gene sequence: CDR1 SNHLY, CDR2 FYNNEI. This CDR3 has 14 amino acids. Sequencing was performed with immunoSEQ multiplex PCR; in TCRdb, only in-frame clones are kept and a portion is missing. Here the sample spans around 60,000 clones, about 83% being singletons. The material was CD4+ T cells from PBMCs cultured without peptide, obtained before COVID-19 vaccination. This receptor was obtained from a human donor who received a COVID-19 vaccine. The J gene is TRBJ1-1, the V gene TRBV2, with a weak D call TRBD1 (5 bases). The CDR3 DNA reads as TGTGCCAGCAGTGAATTGGCTACAGGCACTGAAGCTTTCTTT. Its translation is CASSELATGTEAFF.